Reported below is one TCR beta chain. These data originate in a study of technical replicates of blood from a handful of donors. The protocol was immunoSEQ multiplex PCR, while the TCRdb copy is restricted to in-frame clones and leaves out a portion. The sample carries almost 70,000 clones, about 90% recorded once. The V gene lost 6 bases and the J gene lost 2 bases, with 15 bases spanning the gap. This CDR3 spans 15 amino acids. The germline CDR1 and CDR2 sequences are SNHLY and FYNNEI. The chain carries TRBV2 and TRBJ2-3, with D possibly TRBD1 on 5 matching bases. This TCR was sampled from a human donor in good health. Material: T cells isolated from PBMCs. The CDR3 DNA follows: TGTGCCAGCAGAGGAGTGGGGCGGTCCACAGATACGCAGTATTTT. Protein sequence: CASRGVGRSTDTQYF. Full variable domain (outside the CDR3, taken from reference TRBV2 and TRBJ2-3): EPEVTQTPSHQVTQMGQEVILRCVPISNHLYFYWYRQILGQKVEFLVSFYNNEISEKSEIFDDQFSVERPDGSNFTLKIRSTKLEDSAMYFCASRGVGRSTDTQYFGPGTRLTVL.